One sample yielded the 22 T cell receptor beta chains listed below, sequenced in a study of CD4 T cells in relation to SARS-CoV-2 and coronaviruses. No antigen has been assigned to these receptors. CD4+ T cells from unexposed donors were obtained before the COVID-19 pandemic (2011-2018). CD4+ T cells were isolated from the cells after nine to eleven days of culture. Assay: immunoSEQ multiplex PCR; the TCRdb copy retains only in-frame clones and omits some. The table includes fewer than 25,000 clones, roughly 80% detected once. Sequenced input: CD4+ T cells from PBMCs, cultured in vitro. These receptors originate from a human donor in good health.

This clone was found once. The chain uses TRBV15 and TRBJ2-3, with a weak D call TRBD1 (6 bases). Germline values: CDR1 LNHNV, CDR2 YYDKDF (reference sequence). With 3 bases removed from V and 1 base from J, the gap between germline ends came to 11 bases. This CDR3 region has 15 residues. This chain's CDR3 is CATSRTNRGTDTQYF. DNA for the CDR3: TGTGCCACCAGCAGGACGAACAGGGGCACAGATACGCAGTATTTT.

This rearrangement joins TRBV5-5 to TRBJ1-2; 7 bases are shared with TRBD1. The CDR3 runs 16 residues. Germline assignment: CDR1 SGHKS and CDR2 YYEKEE (reference sequence). V shed 4 bases, J shed 2 bases, and the junction held 11 bases outside the gene matches. CDR3: CASSPWDSTKNYGYTF. Written as DNA, the CDR3 is TGTGCCAGCAGCCCTTGGGACAGCACGAAGAACTATGGCTACACCTTC.

This clone was seen a few times. DNA for the CDR3: TGTGCCAGCACCGCATTTGCGGGACTAGCAAGGGGTAATGAGCAGTTCTTC. It codes for CASTAFAGLARGNEQFF. J is TRBJ2-1 and V is TRBV3-1 (or the pseudogene TRBV3-2), with 9 bases lining up with TRBD2. CDR1 LGHDT and CDR2 YNNKEL come from the germline V gene (reference sequence). V shed 7 bases and J 7 bases; nucleotides not matched to a gene: 17. The CDR3 is 17 residues long.

V is TRBV5-1 and J is TRBJ2-5; no reliable D call. Germline CDR1 is SGHRS and CDR2 is YFSETQ. This CDR3 spans 14 amino acids. V was clipped by 1 base and J by 5 bases, with 12 bases between them. The CDR3 coding sequence is TGCGCCAGCAGCTTGACGGTGGGTCGGGAGACCCAGTACTTC. The encoded protein is CASSLTVGRETQYF.

In this sample, this clone turned up a few times. A junction end diverges from the germline sequence, so it may reflect a read error. The V gene is TRBV3-1 (or the pseudogene TRBV3-2), the J gene TRBJ1-6, with TRBD1 identical over 8 bases. This CDR3 contains 16 residues. Per the germline V gene, CDR1 is LGHDT and CDR2 is YNNKEL (reference sequence). CDR3 in DNA: TGTGCCAGCAGCCAGGGGACAGGAGATGGGAGATCACCCATCCACTTT. Residues: CASSQGTGDGRSPIHF.

The CDR3 loop reads CASRTFLVTDTQYF. Here the CDR3 DNA reads TGTGCCAGCAGAACCTTTCTCGTTACAGATACGCAGTATTTT. The chain employs TRBV6-4 and TRBJ2-3, with D unclear. Germline V CDR1 and CDR2: MRHNA, SNTAGT. V lost 6 bases to trimming and J lost 3 bases, with 13 bases between them. The CDR3 covers 14 residues.

This chain uses TRBV28 with TRBJ2-1, with D possibly being TRBD1 (5 bases). V lost 3 bases and J lost 4, with 10 bases in between. This CDR3 has 14 residues. Germline assignment: CDR1 MDHEN and CDR2 SYDVKM. The CDR3 sequence is CASSLENRYNEQFF. In nucleotides, the CDR3 is TGTGCCAGCAGTTTGGAAAACAGGTACAATGAGCAGTTCTTC.

The V call is TRBV5-1, the J call TRBJ1-1; 7 bases fit TRBD1. The junction had 9 bases not matched to a gene; V was cut back by 4 bases and J by 3 bases. The CDR3 is 15 amino acids. The V gene's germline CDR1 is SGHRS and CDR2 YFSETQ. In DNA form, the CDR3 reads TGCGCCAGCAGCCTGGGACAGAGCCGGGACACTGAAGCTTTCTTT. It translates to CASSLGQSRDTEAFF. Complete variable domain (other parts from reference TRBV5-1 and TRBJ1-1): KAGVTQTPRYLIKTRGQQVTLSCSPISGHRSVSWYQQTPGQGLQFLFEYFSETQRNKGNFPGRFSGRQFSNSRSEMNVSTLELGDSALYLCASSLGQSRDTEAFFGQGTRLTVV.

The rearrangement uses TRBV6-1 and TRBJ2-5, with 9 bases matching TRBD2. In germline, CDR1 is MNHNS, CDR2 SASEGT. The ends lost 2 bases at V and 0 bases at J; junction bases unmatched: 1. This CDR3 is built from 15 residues. DNA of the CDR3: TGTGCCAGCAGTGAACTAGCGGGAAACCAAGAGACCCAGTACTTC. Translating it yields CASSELAGNQETQYF.

This chain links TRBV6-1 with TRBJ1-1, with D perhaps matching TRBD1 (5 bases). CDR1 and CDR2 (germline): MNHNS, SASEGT. The V gene lost 2 bases and the J gene lost 7 bases, with 17 bases spanning the gap. There are 15 residues in the CDR3. CDR3 bases: TGTGCCAGCAGTGAACAGGGACGGAAGCCTGATGAAGCTTTCTTT. Its protein is CASSEQGRKPDEAFF.

The chain has TRBV3-1 (or the pseudogene TRBV3-2) and TRBJ2-7; 7 nucleotides align to TRBD2. This CDR3 is 14 amino acids long. CDR1 and CDR2 (germline): LGHDT, YNNKEL (reference sequence). The V gene end was trimmed by 4 bases and the J gene end by 4 bases; junction bases not matched to a gene: 7. The CDR3 coding sequence is TGTGCCAGCAGCCCATCGACTAGCAGATACGAGCAGTACTTC. Its protein product is CASSPSTSRYEQYF.

The chain links TRBV27 to TRBJ1-5, with D possibly being TRBD1 (5 bases). V was clipped by 2 bases and J by 2 bases, with 10 bases between them. This CDR3 spans 15 amino acids. Germline CDR1 and CDR2: MNHEY and SMNVEV (reference sequence). The DNA of the CDR3 is TGTGCCAGCAGTTTACAGGGAAGGGGCAATCAGCCCCAGCATTTT. Encoded protein: CASSLQGRGNQPQHF.

The table lists this clone with a few counts. V gene TRBV2 combines with J gene TRBJ1-1; no definite D call. The CDR3 is made up of 13 amino acids. Trimming pared 10 bases from V and 1 base from J, leaving 13 bases between. Per germline, CDR1 SNHLY and CDR2 FYNNEI. This CDR3 reads CANQGQTNTEAFF. CDR3 in DNA: TGTGCCAACCAAGGGCAGACGAACACTGAAGCTTTCTTT.

The chain recombines TRBV19 with TRBJ1-1, with a weak D call TRBD1 (5 bases). Germline V gives CDR1 LNHDA, CDR2 SQIVND (reference sequence). V dropped 1 base and J dropped 5 bases, with 14 bases sitting between them. The CDR3 is 15 amino acids. Written as DNA, the CDR3 is TGTGCCAGTAGTATAGCGGAACCAGGGTGGACTGAAGCTTTCTTT. This translates into CASSIAEPGWTEAFF. The full variable domain, with the rest looked up from reference TRBV19 and TRBJ1-1, is DGGITQSPKYLFRKEGQNVTLSCEQNLNHDAMYWYRQDPGQGLRLIYYSQIVNDFQKGDIAEGYSVSREKKESFPLTVTSAQKNPTAFYLCASSIAEPGWTEAFFGQGTRLTVV.

This chain uses TRBV9 with TRBJ2-3; a possible D gene is TRBD2 (5 bases). V lost 3 bases and J lost 4, with 12 bases in between. The CDR3 extends over 14 amino acids. Germline lookup yields CDR1 SGDLS and CDR2 YYNGEE. CDR3 coding DNA: TGTGCCAGCAGCGCCCGACTAAACTCAGATACGCAGTATTTT. This encodes CASSARLNSDTQYF.

This chain joins TRBV5-1 and TRBJ2-1; D is unresolved. Germline V lookup: CDR1 SGHRS, CDR2 YFSETQ. Trimming took 2 bases from V and 9 from J, leaving 9 bases between them. The CDR3 covers 12 residues. CDR3 DNA: TGCGCCAGCAGCTTAGTAGGAATTGAGCAGTTCTTC. It encodes CASSLVGIEQFF.

The V gene is TRBV7-9, the J gene TRBJ2-3; 7 bases are shared with TRBD1. After removal of 6 bases from V and 0 bases from J, the junction contained 6 bases not matched to a gene. The CDR3 has 15 amino acids. Germline V lookup: CDR1 SEHNR, CDR2 FQNEAQ (reference sequence). The CDR3 sequence: CASRGTVPSTDTQYF. In DNA form, the CDR3 reads TGTGCCAGCAGGGGGACAGTCCCGAGCACAGATACGCAGTATTTT.

This clone has only one observation. This sequence joins TRBV3-1 (or the pseudogene TRBV3-2) and TRBJ1-1; 9 bases fit TRBD1. The CDR3 spans 14 residues. Germline CDR1 LGHDT, CDR2 YNNKEL (reference sequence). J lost 11 bases, V lost 2 bases, and 9 bases had no gene match. Written as DNA, the CDR3 is TGTGCCAGCAGCCAAAATACAGGGGGCGGGGTCGCTTTCTTT. Translation gives CASSQNTGGGVAFF.

The genes are TRBV5-1 and TRBJ2-2; a weak D match, TRBD1 (6 bases). The V gene lost 3 bases and the J gene lost 1 base, with 7 bases spanning the gap. Germline assignment: CDR1 SGHRS and CDR2 YFSETQ. There are 14 residues in the CDR3. CDR3 sequence: CASSWGQNTGELFF. CDR3 nucleotides: TGCGCCAGCAGCTGGGGACAGAACACCGGGGAGCTGTTTTTT.

CDR3 protein: CASSEDSDGTQYF. CDR3 nucleotides: TGTGCCAGCAGTGAGGACTCAGACGGGACCCAGTACTTC. This chain links TRBV6-1 with TRBJ2-5, with D possibly TRBD2 on 5 matching bases. Trimming left V 3 bases short and J 7 bases short, with 12 bases between. The CDR3 has 13 residues. Germline loops: CDR1 MNHNS, CDR2 SASEGT.

The rearrangement uses TRBV18 and TRBJ1-6; possibly TRBD1 for D (6 bases). CDR1 KGHSH and CDR2 LQKENI come from the germline V gene. V dropped 5 bases and J dropped 7 bases, with 12 bases sitting between them. The CDR3 has 14 amino acids. The CDR3 DNA follows: TGTGCCAGCTCATCACAGGGTTTCAATTCACCCCTCCACTTT. Protein product: CASSSQGFNSPLHF. The whole variable domain, remainder taken from reference TRBV18 and TRBJ1-6, is NAGVMQNPRHLVRRRGQEARLRCSPMKGHSHVYWYRQLPEEGLKFMVYLQKENIIDESGMPKERFSAEFPKEGPSILRIQQVVRGDSAAYFCASSSQGFNSPLHFGNGTRLTVT.

The V call is TRBV5-5, the J call TRBJ2-3; 7 bases fit TRBD2. Losses at the gene ends were 5 bases for V and 1 base for J; bases not matched to a gene: 4. Germline CDR1 SGHKS, CDR2 YYEKEE (reference sequence). The length of the CDR3 is 14 residues. Here the CDR3 DNA reads TGTGCCAGCAGTCTAGGACTAGGCACAGATACGCAGTATTTT. Protein: CASSLGLGTDTQYF. Full variable domain (remainder filled in from reference TRBV5-5 and TRBJ2-3): DAGVTQSPTHLIKTRGQQVTLRCSPISGHKSVSWYQQVLGQGPQFIFQYYEKEERGRGNFPDRFSARQFPNYSSELNVNALLLGDSALYLCASSLGLGTDTQYFGPGTRLTVL.